This T cell receptor (beta chain) was profiled in a study of blood T cell repertoires in COVID-19. Overall study context: PBMCs, B-cell-depleted T cells, or T cells were the source of the cDNA or gDNA that made up the material.

The CDR3 has 13 amino acids. The germline V gene encodes CDR1 WSHSY and CDR2 SAAADI. Trimming shortened V by 4 bases and J by 10 bases, and 11 bases separated the two germline ends. The repertoire was sequenced with immunoSEQ multiplex PCR; TCRdb's copy has only in-frame clones and lacks some. The sample holds about 400,000 clones, 88% seen once. Participants were aged about 18 to 89 years, lived in under 30 US areas, and enrolled virtually. Participant-given clinical history determined each cohort assignment. J is TRBJ1-6 and V is TRBV10-2; the D gene is possibly TRBD1 (5 bases). Source material: PBMCs or T cells enriched from blood (not recorded which). The source of this sequence is a woman aged 40 to 55 with acute COVID-19. The CDR3 DNA is TGCGCCAGCAGTGGACAGTTCAACTCACCCCTCCACTTT. It codes for CASSGQFNSPLHF.